The present T cell receptor beta chain was sequenced within a study of blood T cells in healthy people across ages. Findings and caveats of the study: There were more naive CD4+ cells and higher diversity in long-lived donors than in aged donors. TCR beta diversity per million T cells fell roughly linearly with age.

Germline loops: CDR1 SQVTM, CDR2 ANQGSEA. This CDR3 is 14 amino acids long. J lost 4 bases, V lost 3 bases, and 2 bases had no gene match. A note on this clonotype: Its antigen is not known.

Each individual donor underwent a draw of approximately 9.8 milliliters of peripheral blood. Primers used in a second PCR of roughly 6 to 12 cycles were a sample-barcoded 5' primer and a J-beta primer mix. MiXCR, applied by TCRdb to the 5' RACE reads, yields one record per CDR3 protein. Here the sample spans fewer than 750,000 distinct CDR3 sequences, 52% being singletons. The sample consisted of blood. V is TRBV29-1 and J is TRBJ2-2, with 10 bases lining up with TRBD1. This TCR was sampled from a woman of 80 years or more in good health. The DNA of the CDR3 is TGCAGCGTTGATCGGACAGGGGGCACCGGGGAGCTGTTTTTT. Translating gives CSVDRTGGTGELFF.